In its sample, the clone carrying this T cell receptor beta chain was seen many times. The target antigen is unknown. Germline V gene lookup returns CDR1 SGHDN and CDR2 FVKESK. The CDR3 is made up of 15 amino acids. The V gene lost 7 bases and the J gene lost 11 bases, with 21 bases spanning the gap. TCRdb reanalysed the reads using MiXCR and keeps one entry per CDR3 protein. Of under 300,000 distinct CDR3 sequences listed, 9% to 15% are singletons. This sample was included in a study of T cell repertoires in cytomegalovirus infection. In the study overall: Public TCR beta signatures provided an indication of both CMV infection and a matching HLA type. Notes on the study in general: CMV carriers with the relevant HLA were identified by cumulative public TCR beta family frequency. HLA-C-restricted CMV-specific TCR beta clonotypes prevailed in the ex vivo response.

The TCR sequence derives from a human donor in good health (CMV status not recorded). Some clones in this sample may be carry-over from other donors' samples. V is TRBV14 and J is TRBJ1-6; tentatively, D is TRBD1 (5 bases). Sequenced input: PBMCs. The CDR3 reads CASTERGGGVTPLHF. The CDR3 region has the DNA TGTGCCAGCACTGAGAGGGGTGGAGGGGTGACACCCCTCCACTTT.